A selection of T cell receptor beta chains follows, all from one sample in a study of blood T cell repertoires in COVID-19. The repertoire was sequenced with immunoSEQ multiplex PCR; TCRdb's copy has only in-frame clones and lacks some. This table has approximately 28,000 clones, 70% to 90% appearing once. The sample was peripheral blood. The receptors derive from a human donor in a cohort sampled during active COVID-19. CDR3s include the opening cysteine and the closing phenylalanine or tryptophan. The D gene is left open where the match is weak. Some rows mark clone size as missing; the rest say once, few, many or name a class of expanded clone.

V,J,D,size,DNA,CDR3
TRBV14,TRBJ2-2,NA,NA,TGTGCCAGCAGCCTCCGCGCGCCCGCCACCGGGGAGCTGTTTTTT,CASSLRAPATGELFF
TRBV12-3/TRBV12-4,TRBJ1-1,NA,NA,TGTGCCAGCAGTTTTATCACGGGGACTGAAGCTTTCTTT,CASSFITGTEAFF
TRBV21-1,TRBJ1-5,NA,NA,TGTGCCAGCAGCAAATGGGGGGACAGGTCCTTTTATAGCAATCAGCCCCAGCATTTT,CASSKWGDRSFYSNQPQHF
TRBV28,TRBJ2-2,NA,NA,TGTGCCAGCAGTTTCGAACAGGGTGTGGCCGGGGAGCTGTTTTTT,CASSFEQGVAGELFF
TRBV7-9,TRBJ2-7,TRBD1,NA,TGTGCCAGCAGCCCGCGGGACAGGGGCTACGAGCAGTACTTC,CASSPRDRGYEQYF
TRBV9,TRBJ2-7,TRBD2,NA,TGTGCCAGCAGCGTAGAGGCTAGCGGGGTGGTCGCGGCCGAGCAGTACTTC,CASSVEASGVVAAEQYF
TRBV5-4,TRBJ1-2,NA,once,TGTGCCAGCAGCTTGGACCTAGTGAGTGGCTACACCTTC,CASSLDLVSGYTF
TRBV7-9,TRBJ1-4,NA,NA,TGTGCCAGCAGCTTTGAGGGATTTGGGGAAAAACTGTTTTTT,CASSFEGFGEKLFF
TRBV4-2,TRBJ1-2,TRBD1,few,TGTGCCAGCAGCCCAACCTCCGGGACAGAGTATGGCTACACCTTC,CASSPTSGTEYGYTF
TRBV5-1,TRBJ1-3,TRBD1,once,TGCGCCAGCAGCTTCCATTTGACAGGGGCTGTCGGAAACACCATATATTTT,CASSFHLTGAVGNTIYF
TRBV3-1/TRBV3-2,TRBJ1-2,NA,NA,TGTGCCAGCAGCCGGGGAGAGACAGGAGGCTACACCTTC,CASSRGETGGYTF
TRBV6-2/TRBV6-3,TRBJ2-2,NA,once,TGTGCCAGCAGTTTCGGGGGTATCGGGGAGCTGTTTTTT,CASSFGGIGELFF
TRBV9,TRBJ2-3,TRBD2,NA,TGTGCCAGCAGCGTAGCCCTAGCGGACACAGATACGCAGTATTTT,CASSVALADTDTQYF
TRBV6-2/TRBV6-3,TRBJ2-5,TRBD2,NA,TGTGCCAGCAGTTACGCTAGCGGGGGACAAGAGACCCAGTACTTC,CASSYASGGQETQYF
TRBV19,TRBJ2-3,NA,NA,TGTGCCAGTAGTACTCAGACGGGGGATACGCAGTATTTT,CASSTQTGDTQYF
TRBV11-2,TRBJ1-4,TRBD1,NA,TGTGCCAGCAGTCGGACAGGGGGCGCGGTTGAAAAACTGTTTTTT,CASSRTGGAVEKLFF
TRBV24-1,TRBJ2-2,TRBD2,NA,TGTGCCACCCGTAGCGGGCCGAACACCGGGGAGCTGTTTTTT,CATRSGPNTGELFF
TRBV5-1,TRBJ2-7,TRBD1,NA,TGCGCCAGCAGCTTGGCAGCCGGGACAGGGATAAACGAGCAGTACTTC,CASSLAAGTGINEQYF
TRBV19,TRBJ2-1,TRBD2,NA,TGTGCCAGTAGTATGGGCGGGGGGGCTCTCAGAGATAATGAGCAGTTCTTC,CASSMGGGALRDNEQFF
TRBV7-3,TRBJ1-1,NA,NA,TGTGCCAGCAGCTTGTACCCTTCGGGCACTGAAGCTTTCTTT,CASSLYPSGTEAFF
TRBV3-1/TRBV3-2,TRBJ2-3,TRBD2,once,TGTGCCAGCAGCCAAGCGACTAGCGGGGGCGTAAAGGCAGATACGCAGTATTTT,CASSQATSGGVKADTQYF
TRBV2,TRBJ1-3,NA,NA,TGTGCCAGCAGTCCGGTTACCAACACCATATATTTT,CASSPVTNTIYF
TRBV10-3,TRBJ2-1,TRBD1,NA,TGTGCCATCAGTGAGTCGGACAGGTACAATGAGCAGTTCTTC,CAISESDRYNEQFF
TRBV12-3/TRBV12-4,TRBJ1-1,NA,NA,TGTGCCAGCAGTCCTACGTTAACTGAAGCTTTCTTT,CASSPTLTEAFF
TRBV4-3,TRBJ1-3,NA,NA,TGCGCCAGCAGCCAAGATCTTCCTGGAAACACCATATATTTT,CASSQDLPGNTIYF
TRBV3-1/TRBV3-2,TRBJ2-7,TRBD1,NA,TGTGCCAGCAGCCTAGGACAGGGGGCTTACGAGCAGTACTTC,CASSLGQGAYEQYF
TRBV3-1/TRBV3-2,TRBJ1-4,NA,NA,TGTGCCAGCAGCCCGAGGACAGCCGATAATGAAAAACTGTTTTTT,CASSPRTADNEKLFF
TRBV27,TRBJ2-7,TRBD1,NA,TGTGCCAGCAGTTTAGTAGGGGGCCGCTACGAGCAGTACTTC,CASSLVGGRYEQYF
TRBV29-1,TRBJ2-1,NA,once,TGCAGCGTTGTGGGTTATGCGGGGACCCTCTCCTACAATGAGCAGTTCTTC,CSVVGYAGTLSYNEQFF
TRBV6-5,TRBJ1-1,NA,NA,TGTGCCAGCAGCCCCGGGGTCCCTACTTCTTTCTTT,CASSPGVPTSFF
TRBV5-1,TRBJ2-7,NA,NA,TGCGCCAGCAGCCCCACATCCGGGACACTCACCTACGAGCAGTACTTC,CASSPTSGTLTYEQYF
TRBV29-1,TRBJ2-7,NA,NA,TGCAGCGTTAACGGTCTAAGGGAAGGGGCCAACGAGCAGTACTTC,CSVNGLREGANEQYF
TRBV25-1,TRBJ2-1,TRBD1,once,TGTGCCAGCAGCATAGACAGGGGCAATGAGCAGTTCTTC,CASSIDRGNEQFF
TRBV4-2,TRBJ2-7,NA,few,TGTGCCAGCAGCCAAGATCGGCTAGGGGGCTACGAGCAGTACTTC,CASSQDRLGGYEQYF
TRBV14,TRBJ1-2,NA,NA,TGTGCCAGCAGCCACCTACTCAGGGATGGCTACACCTTC,CASSHLLRDGYTF
TRBV5-1,TRBJ1-2,TRBD1,NA,TGCGCCAGCAGCTTGGCCGGGACAGATGGCTACACCTTC,CASSLAGTDGYTF
TRBV4-3,TRBJ2-1,TRBD2,NA,TGCGCCAGCAGCCAGCTAGCGGGGGGCGTCTCCTACAATGAGCAGTTCTTC,CASSQLAGGVSYNEQFF
TRBV7-2,TRBJ1-1,NA,NA,TGTGCCAGCAGCTTATTTAGCGGCAGGGAAGCTTTCTTT,CASSLFSGREAFF
TRBV27,TRBJ2-3,TRBD1,NA,TGTGCCAGCACGGACAGGGCCCCCACAGATACGCAGTATTTT,CASTDRAPTDTQYF
TRBV7-9,TRBJ2-7,TRBD1,NA,TGTGCCAGCAGCCGGACAGGGTTAGCCTCCTACGAGCAGTACTTC,CASSRTGLASYEQYF
TRBV10-2,TRBJ2-3,NA,NA,TGCGCCAGCAGGGCGGCGGGGACTCAGTCAGATACGCAGTATTTT,CASRAAGTQSDTQYF
TRBV4-1,TRBJ2-3,TRBD2,NA,TGCGCCAGCAGCCAAGCCCAGGGACTAGGTAGGGAAGCCACAGATACGCAGTATTTT,CASSQAQGLGREATDTQYF
TRBV7-2,TRBJ1-1,TRBD1,NA,TGTGCCAGCAGCTTAAGACAGGGCCCCTTGAACACTGAAGCTTTCTTT,CASSLRQGPLNTEAFF
TRBV24-1,TRBJ1-2,NA,few,TGTGCCACCAGTCAGGGCGGGGGCTATGGCTACACCTTC,CATSQGGGYGYTF
TRBV5-1,TRBJ2-5,TRBD2,NA,TGCGCCAGCACCCCGGACGAGACTAGCGGGGGGGGCCCCCCCGTGCGGACCCAGTACTTC,CASTPDETSGGGPPVRTQYF
TRBV4-3,TRBJ2-5,TRBD1,NA,TGCGCCAGCAGCCAAGACCGCTGGACAGGGGGCTCAGAGACCCAGTACTTC,CASSQDRWTGGSETQYF
TRBV7-6,TRBJ1-2,NA,NA,TGTGCCAGCAGCTCCGGGCGCAGGGATAACTATGGCTACACCTTC,CASSSGRRDNYGYTF
TRBV10-2,TRBJ2-3,TRBD2,NA,TGCGCCAGCAACGACGGGACTAGCTTAGATACGCAGTATTTT,CASNDGTSLDTQYF